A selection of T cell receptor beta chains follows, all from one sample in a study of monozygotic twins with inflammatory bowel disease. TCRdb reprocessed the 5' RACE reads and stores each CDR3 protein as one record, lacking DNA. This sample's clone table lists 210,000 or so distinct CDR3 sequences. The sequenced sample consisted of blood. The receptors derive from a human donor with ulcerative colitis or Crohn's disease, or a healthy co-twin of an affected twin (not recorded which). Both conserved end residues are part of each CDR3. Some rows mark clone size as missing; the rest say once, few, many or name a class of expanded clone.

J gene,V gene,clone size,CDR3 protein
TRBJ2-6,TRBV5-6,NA,CASSLGYGGGSGANVLTF
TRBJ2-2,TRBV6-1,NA,CASSPKTNTGELFF
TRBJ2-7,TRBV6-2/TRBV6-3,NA,CASSYYDYLSYEQYF
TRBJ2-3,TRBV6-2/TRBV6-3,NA,CASKDGSADTQYF
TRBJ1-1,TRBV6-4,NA,CASSVEGGTEAFF
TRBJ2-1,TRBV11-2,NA,CASSLAGTSGDNEQFF
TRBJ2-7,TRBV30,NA,CAWSVSASGSVQYF
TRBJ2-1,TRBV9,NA,CASSPAGGKQFF
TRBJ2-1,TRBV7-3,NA,CASSSGPGLARNEQFF
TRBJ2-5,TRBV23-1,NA,CFLLGAFETQYF
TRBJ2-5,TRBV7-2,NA,CASSLVYAGETQYF
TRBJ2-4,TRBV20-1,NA,CSSWAVAKNIQYF
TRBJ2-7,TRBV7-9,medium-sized,CASSLGYGTYEQYF
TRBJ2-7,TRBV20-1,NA,CSAGTGETYEQYF
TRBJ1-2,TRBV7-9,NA,CASSPAGQIFYGYTF
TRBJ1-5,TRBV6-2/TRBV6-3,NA,CASSFPQSGNQPQHF
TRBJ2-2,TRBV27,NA,CASSTRGSNTGELFF
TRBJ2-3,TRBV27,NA,CASTTTGRPDTQYF
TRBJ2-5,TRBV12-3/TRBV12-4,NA,CASGPGLAGEETQYF
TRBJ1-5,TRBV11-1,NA,CASSSGTGPTWGKQPQHF
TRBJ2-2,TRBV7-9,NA,CASSPLGSGITGELFF
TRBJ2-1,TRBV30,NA,CAWSVGLAGDEQFF
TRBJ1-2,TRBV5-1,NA,CASSLGELNYGYTF
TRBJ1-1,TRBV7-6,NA,CASSLEGPSNTEAFF
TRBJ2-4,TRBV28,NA,CASSRDRGNENIQYF
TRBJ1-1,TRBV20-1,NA,CSAHPQGRTEAFF